Below, 30 T cell receptor beta chains from the same sample are listed, as sequenced in a study of technical replicates of blood from a handful of donors. Sequencing used immunoSEQ multiplex PCR; TCRdb keeps in-frame clones, though not all of them. The table records tens of thousands of clones, 95% to 98% of them present only once. The sample was T cells isolated from PBMCs. These receptors were taken from a human donor in good health.

V is TRBV30 and J is TRBJ1-1, with D uncertain. This CDR3 region has 12 residues. Per the germline V gene, CDR1 is GTSNPN and CDR2 is SVGIG (reference sequence). V shed 2 bases and J shed 5 bases, with 9 bases lying between them. CDR3 nucleotides: TGTGCCTGGAGTCCGGCCAGGACTGAAGCTTTCTTT. Protein: CAWSPARTEAFF.

This chain connects TRBV6-5 to TRBJ2-7; unclear D gene. Trimming shortened V by 10 bases and J by 6 bases, and 19 bases separated the two germline ends. In germline, CDR1 is MNHEY, CDR2 SVGAGI. The CDR3 loop spans 13 amino acids. CDR3: CATSPLSLSEQYF. The CDR3 DNA reads as TGTGCCACCTCCCCACTTAGCCTAAGCGAGCAGTACTTC.

The V call is TRBV23-1, the J call TRBJ2-7, with TRBD2 matching over 8 bases. TRBV23-1 is recorded as an ORF, its role being uncertain. CDR3 length equals 15 residues. V was clipped by 6 bases and J by 3 bases; unmatched bases: 10. The CDR3 bases are TGCGCCAGCAGACCCATAGCGGGGAAATACTACGAGCAGTACTTC. Translating gives CASRPIAGKYYEQYF.

V and J are TRBV5-1 and TRBJ2-5, with TRBD1 as a possible D gene (5 bases). Trimming pared 3 bases from V and 3 bases from J, leaving 12 bases between. CDR3 length: 14 amino acids. The germline V gene has CDR1 SGHRS and CDR2 YFSETQ. CDR3 coding DNA: TGCGCCAGCAGCTCCTCCTCAGGGAAAGAGACCCAGTACTTC. Protein: CASSSSSGKETQYF.

The chain couples TRBV19 to TRBJ2-7, with a weak D call TRBD2 (6 bases). With 4 bases removed from V and 7 bases from J, the gap between germline ends came to 8 bases. From germline, CDR1 is LNHDA and CDR2 SQIVND (reference sequence). This CDR3 comprises 11 residues. CDR3 in amino acids: CASSKGGEQYF. The CDR3 DNA reads TGTGCCAGTAGTAAGGGAGGAGAGCAGTACTTC.

V gene TRBV27 combines with J gene TRBJ2-2, with D possibly TRBD2 on 5 matching bases. This CDR3 has 14 amino acids. The germline V gene has CDR1 MNHEY and CDR2 SMNVEV (reference sequence). Trimming took off 1 base at V and 6 bases at J, with 9 bases between the two ends. The CDR3 reads CASSLFEGAGELFF. The CDR3 DNA is TGTGCCAGCAGTTTATTTGAGGGTGCCGGGGAGCTGTTTTTT.

The chain has TRBV19 and TRBJ2-3, with D perhaps matching TRBD1 (5 bases). Germline V gene lookup returns CDR1 LNHDA and CDR2 SQIVND (reference sequence). V lost 4 bases, J lost 4 bases, and 15 bases lay in between. This CDR3 spans 15 amino acids. As DNA, the CDR3 is TGTGCCAGTAGTAGGTTGGCAGGGTCGGCAGATACGCAGTATTTT. Residues: CASSRLAGSADTQYF.

V and J are TRBV9 and TRBJ2-5; 7 bases are shared with TRBD1. Trimming removed 2 bases from V and 0 bases from J; junction bases left unmatched: 7. There are 16 residues in the CDR3. CDR1 and CDR2 (germline): SGDLS, YYNGEE. The CDR3 sequence: CASSVGTAGDQETQYF. The CDR3 DNA reads TGTGCCAGCAGCGTTGGGACAGCCGGGGACCAAGAGACCCAGTACTTC.

The chain links TRBV29-1 to TRBJ1-5; TRBD1 matches at 7 bases. Trimming cost V 4 bases and J 7 bases; bases outside gene matches: 7. CDR3 size: 13 residues. Germline values: CDR1 SQVTM, CDR2 ANQGSEA. The CDR3 DNA reads TGCAGCGTTGGGGACAGTTCACAGCAGCCCCAGCATTTT. It encodes CSVGDSSQQPQHF.

This chain links TRBV19 with TRBJ1-1; TRBD1 agrees at 12 bases. The V gene end was trimmed by 6 bases and the J gene end by 1 base; junction bases not matched to a gene: 6. The CDR3 has 16 amino acids. Germline loops: CDR1 LNHDA, CDR2 SQIVND (reference sequence). As DNA, the CDR3 is TGTGCCAGTAGGTCCGGGACAGGGGGCCGGAACACTGAAGCTTTCTTT. This encodes CASRSGTGGRNTEAFF.

V and J are TRBV13 and TRBJ1-4; 10 bases match TRBD1. The CDR3 contains 15 residues. CDR1 and CDR2 (germline): PRHDT, FYEKMQ (reference sequence). Losses at the gene ends were 3 bases for V and 7 bases for J; bases not matched to a gene: 5. This chain's CDR3 is CASSFTGTGVEKLFF. The CDR3 bases are TGTGCCAGCAGCTTTACCGGGACAGGGGTTGAAAAACTGTTTTTT.

The V gene is TRBV27, the J gene TRBJ2-7; D is possibly TRBD1 (6 bases). CDR1 MNHEY and CDR2 SMNVEV come from the germline V gene (reference sequence). V lost 6 bases and J 6 bases, leaving 18 bases between the germline ends. The CDR3 is 14 amino acids. CDR3 DNA sequence: TGTGCCAGCAGCGTAGCAGGGGAATGGCGCGAGCAGTACTTC. Its protein is CASSVAGEWREQYF.

The chain uses TRBV29-1 and TRBJ2-7, with 8 bases identical to TRBD1. Per germline, CDR1 SQVTM and CDR2 ANQGSEA. V trimming: 6 bases; J trimming: 0 bases; junction bases outside the gene matches: 16. CDR3 size: 17 residues. CDR3 protein: CSVVGQGRGRPSYEQYF. For the CDR3, the DNA is TGCAGCGTAGTAGGACAGGGCCGCGGCCGGCCCTCCTACGAGCAGTACTTC.

The DNA of the CDR3 is TGTGCCAGCAGTCTCGCACTAGCGCGTTCCTACAATGAGCAGTTCTTC. Translated, it gives CASSLALARSYNEQFF. The chain uses TRBV9 and TRBJ2-1, with 7 bases lining up with TRBD2. Germline V gene data show CDR1 as SGDLS and CDR2 as YYNGEE. The CDR3 runs 16 residues. Trimming took 5 bases from V and 1 from J; bases not matched to a gene: 9.

The V and J genes are TRBV27 and TRBJ1-1; 9 bases line up with TRBD1. The CDR3 sequence is 15 residues long. Germline trimming cut 6 bases from V and 3 bases from J; bases unmatched to any gene: 8. Germline CDR1 is MNHEY and CDR2 is SMNVEV (reference sequence). Here the CDR3 reads CASSSGTGPHTEAFF. The CDR3 bases are TGTGCCAGCAGCTCCGGGACAGGGCCGCACACTGAAGCTTTCTTT.

The rearrangement uses TRBV5-4 and TRBJ2-4; tentative D call: TRBD1 (7 bases). V was clipped by 5 bases and J by 4 bases, with 16 bases between them. The CDR3 loop spans 15 amino acids. The germline V gene encodes CDR1 SGHNT and CDR2 YYREEE (reference sequence). In DNA, the CDR3 is TGTGCCAGCAGTCCTCAGGGGGGTGAAAAAAACATTCAGTACTTC. Translation gives CASSPQGGEKNIQYF.

The chain employs TRBV5-4 and TRBJ1-2, with no clear D. Per the germline V gene, CDR1 is SGHNT and CDR2 is YYREEE (reference sequence). The CDR3 is 13 residues long. V lost 4 bases and J 8 bases, leaving 15 bases between the germline ends. The CDR3 DNA reads as TGTGCCAGCAGCGATTCTAGCTTTGGGGGCTACACCTTC. This encodes CASSDSSFGGYTF.

This clone was seen just once. The V and J genes are TRBV5-6 and TRBJ2-5, with no clear D. V was trimmed by 2 bases and J by 3 bases, leaving 8 bases between them. The CDR3 contains 13 residues. Germline V gives CDR1 SGHDT, CDR2 YYEEEE. Here the CDR3 reads CASSFVAEETQYF. The CDR3 region has the DNA TGTGCCAGCAGCTTTGTAGCTGAAGAGACCCAGTACTTC.

This clone was counted once. The chain uses TRBV21-1 and TRBJ1-1; the table's TRBD1 call for D was not verified on the DNA. TRBV21-1 is a listed pseudogene. There are 11 residues in the CDR3. The CDR3 nucleotides are TGTGCCAGAAGGAGGACAGACGAAGCTTTCTTT. Protein: CARRRTDEAFF.

This clone has more than one count but fewer than ten. The rearrangement joins TRBV7-3 to TRBJ1-1; a weak D match, TRBD1 (6 bases). V lost 5 bases, J lost 1 base, and 11 bases lay in between. From germline, CDR1 is SGHTA and CDR2 FQGTGA. The CDR3 extends over 14 amino acids. The chain's CDR3 is CASSKQGANTEAFF. The CDR3 DNA reads as TGTGCCAGCAGCAAACAGGGAGCGAACACTGAAGCTTTCTTT.

This sequence joins TRBV7-3 and TRBJ2-3; D is ambiguous. Trimming cost V 3 bases and J 4 bases, with 2 bases left between them. The CDR3 is made up of 11 amino acids. Germline loops: CDR1 SGHTA, CDR2 FQGTGA. CDR3 sequence reads: CASSFADTQYF. The CDR3 DNA reads TGTGCCAGCAGCTTCGCAGATACGCAGTATTTT.

This clone occurred once. The genes are TRBV4-2 and TRBJ2-7; TRBD2 might be the D (6 bases). Trimming took 2 bases from V and 3 from J, leaving 20 bases between them. This CDR3 has 17 residues. Germline V gene data show CDR1 as LGHNA and CDR2 as YNFKEQ. This chain's CDR3 is CASSQRLEGLKDYEQYF. CDR3 coding DNA: TGTGCCAGCAGCCAACGCCTGGAGGGGCTCAAGGACTACGAGCAGTACTTC.

The chain recombines TRBV13 with TRBJ1-4; D gene uncertain. Germline V gene lookup returns CDR1 PRHDT and CDR2 FYEKMQ (reference sequence). The V end lost 4 bases, the J end lost 0 bases, and 9 bases lay between the germline ends. This CDR3 contains 15 residues. The CDR3 loop reads CASSSVDATNEKLFF. CDR3 nucleotide sequence: TGTGCCAGCAGCTCGGTTGATGCAACTAATGAAAAACTGTTTTTT. Filled out from reference TRBV13 and TRBJ1-4, the complete variable domain reads AAGVIQSPRHLIKEKRETATLKCYPIPRHDTVYWYQQGPGQDPQFLISFYEKMQSDKGSIPDRFSAQQFSDYHSELNMSSLELGDSALYFCASSSVDATNEKLFFGSGTQLSVL.

The CDR3 DNA sequence: TGTGCCAGCAGCGCACTAGACCACGAGCAGTACTTC. Translation: CASSALDHEQYF. The genes are TRBV5-6 and TRBJ2-7; a possible D gene is TRBD2 (5 bases). This CDR3 is 12 amino acids long. V was cut by 4 bases and J by 5 bases, with 10 bases left in between. CDR1 is SGHDT and CDR2 is YYEEEE in the germline V gene.

This clone was picked up a small number of times. V gene TRBV10-3 combines with J gene TRBJ2-7, with D maybe TRBD1 (6 bases). This CDR3 has 14 amino acids. Per the germline V gene, CDR1 is ENHRY and CDR2 is SYGVKD. V dropped 8 bases and J dropped 1 base, with 15 bases sitting between them. CDR3 in DNA: TGTGCCATCCTTCCCCCGGGACAATCCTACGAGCAGTACTTC. The encoded protein is CAILPPGQSYEQYF.

The rearrangement links TRBV25-1 to TRBJ2-5, with TRBD1 matching 9 bases. The CDR3 has 15 residues. V was clipped by 4 bases and J by 5 bases; unmatched bases: 8. Per the germline V gene, CDR1 is MGHDK and CDR2 is SYGVNS. CDR3 sequence: CASSGIRDRAETQYF. The CDR3 DNA follows: TGTGCCAGCAGTGGAATCCGGGACAGGGCTGAGACCCAGTACTTC.

The CDR3 reads CAWSVRAIAGELFF. The CDR3 DNA sequence: TGTGCCTGGAGTGTGCGGGCTATTGCCGGGGAGCTGTTTTTT. This chain links TRBV30 with TRBJ2-2; D possibly corresponds to TRBD2 (5 bases). Germline values: CDR1 GTSNPN, CDR2 SVGIG (reference sequence). The V gene lost 0 bases and the J gene lost 6 bases, with 11 bases spanning the gap. This CDR3 comprises 14 residues.

The chain recombines TRBV2 with TRBJ2-5, with 14 positions matching TRBD2. The germline CDR1 and CDR2 sequences are SNHLY and FYNNEI. CDR3 length: 14 amino acids. V trimming: 6 bases; J trimming: 4 bases; junction bases outside the gene matches: 1. The CDR3 region has the DNA TGTGCCAGCAGGGGACTAGCGGGAGTAGAGACCCAGTACTTC. Amino acid sequence: CASRGLAGVETQYF.

CDR3 region: CASSLDTGASYNEQFF. The CDR3 DNA reads TGCGCCAGCAGCTTGGATACGGGAGCCTCCTACAATGAGCAGTTCTTC. The chain employs TRBV5-1 and TRBJ2-1, with D possibly being TRBD2 (6 bases). With 0 bases removed from V and 0 bases from J, the gap between germline ends came to 10 bases. Looked up from germline, CDR1 is SGHRS and CDR2 is YFSETQ. The CDR3 has 16 residues.

The rearrangement uses TRBV5-1 and TRBJ2-7; 11 bases match TRBD2. Trimming removed 6 bases from V and 7 bases from J; junction bases left unmatched: 12. Germline values: CDR1 SGHRS, CDR2 YFSETQ. The CDR3 is made up of 15 amino acids. The CDR3 nucleotides read TGCGCCAGCACCCAGGGACTAGCGGCACCTTTGGAGCAGTACTTC. Translation: CASTQGLAAPLEQYF.